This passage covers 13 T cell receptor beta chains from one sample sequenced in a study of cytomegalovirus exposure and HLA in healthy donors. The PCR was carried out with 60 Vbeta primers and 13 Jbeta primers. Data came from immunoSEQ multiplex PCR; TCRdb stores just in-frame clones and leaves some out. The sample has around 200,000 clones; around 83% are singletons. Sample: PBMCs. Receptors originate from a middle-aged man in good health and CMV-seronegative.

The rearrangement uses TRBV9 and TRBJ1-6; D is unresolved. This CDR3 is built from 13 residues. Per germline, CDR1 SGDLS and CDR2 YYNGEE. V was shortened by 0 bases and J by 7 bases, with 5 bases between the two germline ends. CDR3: CASSVGGNSPLHF. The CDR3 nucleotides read TGTGCCAGCAGCGTAGGAGGAAATTCACCCCTCCACTTT.

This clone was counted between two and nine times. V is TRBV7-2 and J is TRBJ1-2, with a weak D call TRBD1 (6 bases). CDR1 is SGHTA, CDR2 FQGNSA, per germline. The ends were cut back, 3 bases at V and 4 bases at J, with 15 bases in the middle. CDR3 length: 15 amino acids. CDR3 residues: CASSLSGTNLYGYTF. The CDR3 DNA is TGTGCCAGCAGCTTGTCCGGGACAAACCTCTATGGCTACACCTTC.

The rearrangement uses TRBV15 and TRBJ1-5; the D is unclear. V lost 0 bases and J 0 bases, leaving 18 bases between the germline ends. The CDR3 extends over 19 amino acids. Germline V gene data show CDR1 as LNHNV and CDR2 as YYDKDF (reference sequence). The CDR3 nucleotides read TGTGCCACCAGCAGAGAAAGAAAAAGCAGACTGAATAGCAATCAGCCCCAGCATTTT. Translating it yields CATSRERKSRLNSNQPQHF.

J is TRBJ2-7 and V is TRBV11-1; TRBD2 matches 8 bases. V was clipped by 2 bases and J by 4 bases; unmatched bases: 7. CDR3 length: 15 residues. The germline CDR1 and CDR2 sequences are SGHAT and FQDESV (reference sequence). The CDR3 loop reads CASSLQSGGPYEQYF. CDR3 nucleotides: TGTGCCAGCAGCTTACAGAGCGGGGGCCCTTACGAGCAGTACTTC.

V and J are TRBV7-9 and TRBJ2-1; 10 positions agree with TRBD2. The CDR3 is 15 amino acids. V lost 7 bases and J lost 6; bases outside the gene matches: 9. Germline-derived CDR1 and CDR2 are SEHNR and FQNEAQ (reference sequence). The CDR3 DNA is TGTGCCAGCACCGATCCGGGACTAGCGACCAATGAGCAGTTCTTC. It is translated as CASTDPGLATNEQFF.

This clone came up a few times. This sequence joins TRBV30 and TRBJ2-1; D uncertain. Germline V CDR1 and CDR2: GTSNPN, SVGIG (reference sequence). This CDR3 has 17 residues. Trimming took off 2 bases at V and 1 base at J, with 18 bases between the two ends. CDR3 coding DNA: TGTGCCTGGAGTCTATTGCTGACTCCTCCTTCCTACAATGAGCAGTTCTTC. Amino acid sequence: CAWSLLLTPPSYNEQFF.

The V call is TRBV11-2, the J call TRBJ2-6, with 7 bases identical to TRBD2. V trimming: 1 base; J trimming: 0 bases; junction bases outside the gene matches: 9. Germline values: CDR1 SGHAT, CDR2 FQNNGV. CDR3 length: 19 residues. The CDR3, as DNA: TGTGCCAGCAGCTTAGGGTGGCGTGGGAGGGGCTCTGGGGCCAACGTCCTGACTTTC. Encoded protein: CASSLGWRGRGSGANVLTF.

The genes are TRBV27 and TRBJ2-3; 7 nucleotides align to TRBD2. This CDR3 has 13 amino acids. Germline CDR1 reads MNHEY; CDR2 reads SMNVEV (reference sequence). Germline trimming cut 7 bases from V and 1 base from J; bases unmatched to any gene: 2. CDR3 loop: CASTLAGTDTQYF. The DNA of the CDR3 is TGTGCCAGCACCCTAGCGGGCACAGATACGCAGTATTTT.

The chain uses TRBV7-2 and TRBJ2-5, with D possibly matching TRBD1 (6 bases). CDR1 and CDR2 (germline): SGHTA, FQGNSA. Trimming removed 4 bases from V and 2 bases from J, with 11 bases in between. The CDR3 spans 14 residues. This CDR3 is CASSSFGQQETQYF. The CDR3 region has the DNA TGTGCCAGCAGCTCCTTCGGACAGCAAGAGACCCAGTACTTC.

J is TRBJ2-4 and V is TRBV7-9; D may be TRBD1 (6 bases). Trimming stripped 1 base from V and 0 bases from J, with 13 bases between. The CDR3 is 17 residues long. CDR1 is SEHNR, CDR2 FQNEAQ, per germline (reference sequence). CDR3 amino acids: CASSLVGRRGAKNIQYF. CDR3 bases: TGTGCCAGCAGCTTAGTGGGTCGCAGGGGAGCCAAAAACATTCAGTACTTC.

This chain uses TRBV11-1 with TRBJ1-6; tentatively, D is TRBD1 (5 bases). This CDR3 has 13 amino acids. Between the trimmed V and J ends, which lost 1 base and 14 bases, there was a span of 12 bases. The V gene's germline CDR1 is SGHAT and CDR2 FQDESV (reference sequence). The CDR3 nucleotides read TGTGCCAGCAGCTTAGGACAGCCAAGAGCCCTCCACTTT. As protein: CASSLGQPRALHF.

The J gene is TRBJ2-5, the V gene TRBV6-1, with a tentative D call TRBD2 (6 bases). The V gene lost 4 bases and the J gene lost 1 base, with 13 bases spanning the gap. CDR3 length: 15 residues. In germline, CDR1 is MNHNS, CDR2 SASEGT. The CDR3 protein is CASSVGGPIQETQYF. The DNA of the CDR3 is TGTGCCAGCAGTGTCGGGGGACCCATCCAAGAGACCCAGTACTTC.

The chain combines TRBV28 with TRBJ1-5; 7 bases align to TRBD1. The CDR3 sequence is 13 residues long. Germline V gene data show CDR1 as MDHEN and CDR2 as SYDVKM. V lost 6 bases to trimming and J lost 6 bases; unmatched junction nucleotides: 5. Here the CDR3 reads CASSPDRAQPQHF. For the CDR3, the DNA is TGTGCCAGCAGCCCCGACAGGGCTCAGCCCCAGCATTTT.